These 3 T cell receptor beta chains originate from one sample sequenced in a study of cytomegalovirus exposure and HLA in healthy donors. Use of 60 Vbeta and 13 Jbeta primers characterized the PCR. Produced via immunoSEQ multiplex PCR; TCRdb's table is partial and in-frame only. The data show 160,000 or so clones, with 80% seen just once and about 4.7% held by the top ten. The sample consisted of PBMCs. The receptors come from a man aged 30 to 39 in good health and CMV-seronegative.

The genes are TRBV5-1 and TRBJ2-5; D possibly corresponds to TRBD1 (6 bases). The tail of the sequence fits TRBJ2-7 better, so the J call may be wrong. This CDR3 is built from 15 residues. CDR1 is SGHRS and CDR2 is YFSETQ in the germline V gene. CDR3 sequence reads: CASSGTSHSPYEQYF. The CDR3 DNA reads TGCGCCAGCAGCGGGACATCCCATTCTCCCTACGAGCAGTACTTC.

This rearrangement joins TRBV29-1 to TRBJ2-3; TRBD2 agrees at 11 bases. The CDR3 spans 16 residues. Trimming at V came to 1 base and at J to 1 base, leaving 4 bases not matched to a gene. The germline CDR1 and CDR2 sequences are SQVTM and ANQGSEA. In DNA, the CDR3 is TGCAGCGTTGAAGGTGGGACTAGCGGCCGCACAGATACGCAGTATTTT. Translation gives CSVEGGTSGRTDTQYF.

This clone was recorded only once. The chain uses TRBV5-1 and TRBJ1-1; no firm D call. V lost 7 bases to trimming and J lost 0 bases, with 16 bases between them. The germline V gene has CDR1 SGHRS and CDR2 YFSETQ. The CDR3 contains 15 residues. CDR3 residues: CASSSIPDMNTEAFF. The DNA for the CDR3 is TGCGCCAGCTCATCAATACCAGACATGAACACTGAAGCTTTCTTT. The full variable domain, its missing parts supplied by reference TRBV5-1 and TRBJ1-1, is KAGVTQTPRYLIKTRGQQVTLSCSPISGHRSVSWYQQTPGQGLQFLFEYFSETQRNKGNFPGRFSGRQFSNSRSEMNVSTLELGDSALYLCASSSIPDMNTEAFFGQGTRLTVV.